This TCR beta chain was sequenced for a study of radiation and T cells in renal cell carcinoma (TCRdb year 2020). As for the study more broadly: TCR beta sequencing covered 50 to 55 samples in total, comprising about 26 tumors and about 27 peripheral blood samples. The final blood draw took place at 4 weeks after radiation, the same time as nephrectomy. In the 53 samples combined, some 4,000,000 unique CDR3 nucleotide sequences were found, encoding about 2.7 million unique CDR3 amino acid sequences.

The investigation overall reported the following: Because pretreatment tumor biopsies were not available, the baseline intratumoral presence of clonotypes could not be determined. In blood, the top tumor clonotypes increased between baseline and 2 weeks post-radiation and then shrank by 4 weeks, which suggests that tumor-resident clones expanded only transiently. Tracking of blood repertoire dynamics stopped at roughly four weeks after treatment, with no follow-up past that point. Effects of radiation dose or scheduling on the TCR repertoire could not be addressed with the single-armed trial design.

This clone showed up just a few times. Its cognate antigen has yet to be identified. Per-nucleotide qualities are absent, and no much larger clonotype sits a single base away. Following the manufacturer's recommendations, the immunoSEQ kit was used to generate TCR beta libraries from genomic DNA. Library preparation used a first multiplex PCR with proprietary primers, then a second PCR adding unique barcodes, with bead cleanups after each round. Each sample batch included a kit-provided positive control reaction and a negative control reaction. The final libraries were assessed on an Agilent 4200 TapeStation D1000 ScreenTape, pooled by volume, and quantified by qPCR. Sequencing was performed on an Illumina NextSeq500 using a MidOutput 150-cycle cartridge, with 156 Read1 cycles, 15 Index1 cycles, and the kit custom primers. The pooled library was loaded at approximately 1 pM with an approximately 22% PhiX control spike-in. From the authors' description of their analysis: Vendor-processed data were analyzed in R, with a clonotype defined as all T cells sharing the same CDR3 nucleotide sequence. For clone abundance analyses, frequencies were normalized to the 10,000 most abundant clones in each sample. Public T cell clones, averaging fewer than five per sample, were removed before analysis. An abundance difference of at least 32-fold between compartments was the criterion for calling clonotypes tumor-enriched or baseline blood-enriched. Clonotypes expanded or contracted between blood time points were identified with a beta-binomial differential abundance model. The Baroni-Urbani and Buser coefficient was used to measure tumor-blood repertoire similarity, and groups were compared with two-tailed Wilcoxon tests in R. The table was pulled from immuneACCESS by TCRdb, which kept in-frame rearrangements only. Such tables lose some clones; where checked, under half of the loss comes from unresolved V genes, and the rest has no known cause. V, J and clone size are those of that table, while D and trimming were read from the DNA. This sample lists approximately 90,000 clones; around 81% were detected once. Around 9.4% of the sample is in the top ten clones.

This specimen's time point label, interpreted: blood 4 weeks post-SBRT, at nephrectomy. What the treatment or condition label conveys for this sample: 15 Gy SBRT to primary tumor, nephrectomy 4 weeks later. Samples were obtained from a clinical trial, in which 15 Gy stereotactic body radiation therapy was delivered to primary renal cell carcinomas and nephrectomy was performed 4 weeks later. To follow tumor-enriched clonotypes, peripheral blood was collected serially from radiation-treated patients at baseline and again at 2 weeks and 4 weeks after SBRT. Every patient's renal cell carcinoma showed clear cell pathology. Genomic DNA for TCR sequencing was prepared using the QIAamp DNA Blood Mini Kit (Qiagen). The analyses included only samples that passed all quality control checks. V and J lose 5 bases and 2 bases, and a span of 12 bases separates them. Reading from cysteine to phenylalanine, the CDR3 counts 14 amino acids. Only the CDR3 part of the read is kept: 42 bases, read in frame from the first base. The germline V gene yields LGHNA for CDR1 and YNFKEQ for CDR2.

Recombination joined TRBV4-2 with TRBJ1-1, and TRBD1 may be the D gene, going by 6 matching bases. This sequence originates from a man aged 50-59 years with renal cell carcinoma. The sequencing used blood, collected from a patient whose treatment included radiotherapy and nephrectomy. The DNA sequence is as follows: TGTGCCAGCAGCACATCAGGGGTTAACACTGAAGCTTTCTTT. This translates into CASSTSGVNTEAFF.